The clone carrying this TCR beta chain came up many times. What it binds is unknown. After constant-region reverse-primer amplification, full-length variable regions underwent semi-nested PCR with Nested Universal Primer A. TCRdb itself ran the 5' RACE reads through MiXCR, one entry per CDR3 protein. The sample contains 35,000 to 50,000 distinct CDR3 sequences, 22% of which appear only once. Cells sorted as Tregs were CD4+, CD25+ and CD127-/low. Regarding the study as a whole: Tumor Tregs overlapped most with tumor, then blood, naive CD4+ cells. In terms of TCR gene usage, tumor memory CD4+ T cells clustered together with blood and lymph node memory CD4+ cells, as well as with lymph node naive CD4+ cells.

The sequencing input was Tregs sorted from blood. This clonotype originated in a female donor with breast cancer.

The CDR3 loop reads CASSLVAGLATDTQYF. CDR3 coding DNA: TGCGCCAGCAGCTTGGTCGCGGGACTAGCGACAGATACGCAGTATTTT. The genes are TRBV5-1 and TRBJ2-3; TRBD2 matches 10 bases. This CDR3 is 16 amino acids long. Looked up from germline, CDR1 is SGHRS and CDR2 is YFSETQ. V trimming: 0 bases; J trimming: 3 bases; junction bases outside the gene matches: 4.